This T cell receptor beta chain originates from a study of blood T cells in healthy people across ages. Findings and limits, study-wide: Roughly linear age-related decline in beta diversity appeared, significant by age around 36. In long-lived donors, naive CD4+ cell counts and diversity exceeded those of aged donors.

A note on this clonotype: Its antigen is unknown.

A second PCR of 7 to 11 cycles used a sample-barcoded 5' primer and a J-beta primer mix. TCRdb re-derived calls from the 5' RACE reads in MiXCR, one entry per CDR3 protein. This sample yields about 800,000 distinct CDR3 sequences, of which roughly 46% are seen a single time; over 15% belongs to the top ten. Every donor contributed about 10 milliliters of peripheral blood by blood draw. Per-sample PBMC isolation yielded at least 7 million cells. Germline trimming cut 7 bases from V and 6 bases from J; bases unmatched to any gene: 10. The CDR3 is 15 residues long. The V and J genes are TRBV12-3 or TRBV12-4 and TRBJ2-1; 9 bases agree with TRBD2. This sequence was found in a man older than 75 in good health. Sample: blood. The CDR3 sequence: CASNPRTSVGNEQFF. CDR3 nucleotide sequence: TGTGCCAGCAATCCACGGACTAGCGTAGGCAATGAGCAGTTCTTC.